The 3 T cell receptor beta chains presented below share a single source sample, sequenced in a study of blood T cells in healthy people across ages. A second roughly 7 to 12 cycle PCR used barcoded and J-beta primers. MiXCR was run by TCRdb on the 5' RACE reads, yielding one entry per CDR3 protein. This sample yields some 700,000 distinct CDR3 sequences, of which about a fifth are seen a single time; approximately 20% belongs to the top ten. Material: blood. The receptor set was obtained from a man aged 65 to 79 in good health.

The chain carries TRBV11-2 and TRBJ2-1, with D possibly TRBD1 on 6 matching bases. Trimming removed 4 bases from V and 12 bases from J, with 19 bases in between. CDR1 and CDR2 (germline): SGHAT, FQNNGV. The CDR3 has 14 amino acids. CDR3 loop: CASSYGTLLPWQFF. The CDR3 coding sequence is TGTGCCAGCAGCTACGGGACATTGCTACCTTGGCAGTTCTTC.

In its sample, this clonotype was seen a few times. The V call is TRBV6-5, the J call TRBJ1-2, with D possibly TRBD1 on 5 matching bases. From germline, CDR1 is MNHEY and CDR2 SVGAGI. Trimming took off 10 bases at V and 7 bases at J, with 22 bases between the two ends. This CDR3 has 14 residues. CDR3 nucleotides: TGTGCCACCCTCTCGAGGCAGGGTCTTTTTGGCTACACCTTC. It specifies CATLSRQGLFGYTF.

CDR3 in amino acids: CASSYSGAGSNQPQHF. The CDR3 DNA reads as TGTGCCAGCAGTTACTCGGGGGCGGGGAGCAATCAGCCCCAGCATTTT. This sequence joins TRBV6-2 or TRBV6-3 and TRBJ1-5; TRBD1 is a possible D gene (6 bases). The CDR3 is made up of 16 amino acids. V was trimmed by 0 bases and J by 1 base, leaving 10 bases between them. Germline CDR1 is MNHEY and CDR2 is SVGEGT.